Listed here is a single TCR beta chain. How the authors handled the data: Scientists estimated how many nucleated cells there were by amplifying reference gene primers. Using immunoSEQ multiplex PCR, the repertoire was profiled, and TCRdb retains in-frame clones only, with some absent. V and J calls and clone size come straight from that table; D and trimming were deduced from the DNA. The sample contains around 180,000 clones, under 85% of which appear only once. The data were obtained in a study of blood T cell repertoires in COVID-19. Study-level information: Samples taken during acute and convalescent COVID-19 were collected in the United States, Italy and Spain. Sources were T cells, B-cell-depleted T cells, or PBMCs; the material itself was cDNA or gDNA.

Germline V gives CDR1 KGHSH, CDR2 LQKENI. V lost 8 bases and J lost 0, with 13 bases in between. The CDR3 spans 14 residues. This TCR came from a human donor in a cohort sampled during active COVID-19. The rearrangement uses TRBV18 and TRBJ1-1, with no clear D. Sequenced: peripheral blood. The CDR3 coding sequence is TGTGCCAGCCTCCGAGAGGGCATGAACACTGAAGCTTTCTTT. Its translation: CASLREGMNTEAFF.